These T cell receptor beta chains were read from a single sample in a study of T cell responses to AZD1222 COVID-19 vaccine. Repertoires were generated with immunoSEQ multiplex PCR, while TCRdb's copy carries only in-frame clones and drops some. The profile shows roughly 87,000 clones, around nine tenths of them singletons. The starting material was peripheral blood, obtained 28 days after the second AZD1222 dose. The receptor source for this set is an adult who received the AZD1222 COVID-19 vaccine. CDR3s include the opening cysteine and the closing phenylalanine or tryptophan. The order of the fields is CDR3 DNA, CDR3 protein, D gene, clone size, V gene, J gene. A D gene is named only where the DNA matches it firmly. Size tells how often a clone was seen (once, few, many) or the class of an expanded clone, and some rows leave it out.

CDR3 DNA: TGTGCCATCAGCTCTTCACCGGGACAGAGTCTGAACACTGAAGCTTTCTTT
CDR3 protein: CAISSSPGQSLNTEAFF
D gene: TRBD1
clone size: -
V gene: TRBV10-3
J gene: TRBJ1-1

CDR3 DNA: TGTGCCAGCAGCTTATGGACAGGGAATAAGAGGGAACAGCCCCAGCATTTT
CDR3 protein: CASSLWTGNKREQPQHF
D gene: TRBD1
clone size: -
V gene: TRBV7-9
J gene: TRBJ1-5

CDR3 DNA: TGTGCCAGCAGCCAAGCCCCCCGTTGGACTGGAAACACCATATATTTT
CDR3 protein: CASSQAPRWTGNTIYF
D gene: -
clone size: -
V gene: TRBV11-3
J gene: TRBJ1-3

CDR3 DNA: TGTGCCAGCAGCCAAGCCGCGTGGGGACAGGGGGCTTACGAGCAGTACTTC
CDR3 protein: CASSQAAWGQGAYEQYF
D gene: TRBD1
clone size: -
V gene: TRBV3-1/TRBV3-2
J gene: TRBJ2-7

CDR3 DNA: TGTGCTAGTGGTTTGGTGAGTAGGCAGTTCTTC
CDR3 protein: CASGLVSRQFF
D gene: -
clone size: -
V gene: TRBV12-5
J gene: TRBJ2-1

CDR3 DNA: TGTGCCACCCTCCGACAGGGGGCGCTGGGCTATGGCTACACCTTC
CDR3 protein: CATLRQGALGYGYTF
D gene: TRBD1
clone size: -
V gene: TRBV2
J gene: TRBJ1-2

CDR3 DNA: TGTGCCAGCAGTCCCGGGACTCACACTGAAGCTTTCTTT
CDR3 protein: CASSPGTHTEAFF
D gene: -
clone size: once
V gene: TRBV3-1/TRBV3-2
J gene: TRBJ1-1

CDR3 DNA: TGCGCCAGCAGCCGTCCAGGCGGAAATCAGCCCCAGCATTTT
CDR3 protein: CASSRPGGNQPQHF
D gene: -
clone size: -
V gene: TRBV4-1
J gene: TRBJ1-5

CDR3 DNA: TGTGCCATCAGCGGGGGCGGCACTGAAGCTTTCTTT
CDR3 protein: CAISGGGTEAFF
D gene: -
clone size: -
V gene: TRBV10-3
J gene: TRBJ1-1

CDR3 DNA: TGCGCCAGCAGTCTTGCCCCGGGACAGGGGAATGAAAAACTGTTTTTT
CDR3 protein: CASSLAPGQGNEKLFF
D gene: TRBD1
clone size: -
V gene: TRBV5-1
J gene: TRBJ1-4

CDR3 DNA: TGCGCCAGCAGTCCCGGGACAGGCAACGTCCTGACTTTC
CDR3 protein: CASSPGTGNVLTF
D gene: TRBD1
clone size: -
V gene: TRBV5-1
J gene: TRBJ2-6

CDR3 DNA: TGTGCCAGCAGCTTGTCCGGGACAACCTCTGGAAACACCATATATTTT
CDR3 protein: CASSLSGTTSGNTIYF
D gene: -
clone size: -
V gene: TRBV7-8
J gene: TRBJ1-3

CDR3 DNA: TGTGCCAGTAGTATGGCTAACTATGGCTACACCTTC
CDR3 protein: CASSMANYGYTF
D gene: -
clone size: once
V gene: TRBV19
J gene: TRBJ1-2

CDR3 DNA: TGTGCCAGCAGCGTAGCAGGGTTGACTGAAGCTTTCTTT
CDR3 protein: CASSVAGLTEAFF
D gene: -
clone size: -
V gene: TRBV9
J gene: TRBJ1-1

CDR3 DNA: TGTGCCAGTAGTGTTCGGGACAGGGGGCTCTATGGCTACACCTTC
CDR3 protein: CASSVRDRGLYGYTF
D gene: TRBD1
clone size: -
V gene: TRBV19
J gene: TRBJ1-2

CDR3 DNA: TGTGCCAGCAGCTTTTCCATATCTGGGGCCAACGTCCTGACTTTC
CDR3 protein: CASSFSISGANVLTF
D gene: -
clone size: -
V gene: TRBV5-4
J gene: TRBJ2-6

CDR3 DNA: TGTGCCAGCAGCGGGACGGACAGGAACTATGGCTACACCTTC
CDR3 protein: CASSGTDRNYGYTF
D gene: TRBD1
clone size: medium-sized
V gene: TRBV5-5
J gene: TRBJ1-2

CDR3 DNA: TGCAGTGCTAGTCACACAGGGGCTGGGGCCAACGTCCTGACTTTC
CDR3 protein: CSASHTGAGANVLTF
D gene: TRBD1
clone size: -
V gene: TRBV20-1
J gene: TRBJ2-6

CDR3 DNA: TGTGCCAGCAGCTTCCAGCCGGTAAGTGGGGGCAATGAGCAGTTCTTC
CDR3 protein: CASSFQPVSGGNEQFF
D gene: -
clone size: -
V gene: TRBV9
J gene: TRBJ2-1

CDR3 DNA: TGCGCCAGCAGTGTAGCGTCAGGGGGCGTCCACGAGCAGTACTTC
CDR3 protein: CASSVASGGVHEQYF
D gene: TRBD1
clone size: -
V gene: TRBV10-1
J gene: TRBJ2-7

CDR3 DNA: TGTGCCTGGAGTGTAACTGGGCGGGGCTCCACCGGGGAGCTGTTTTTT
CDR3 protein: CAWSVTGRGSTGELFF
D gene: -
clone size: -
V gene: TRBV30
J gene: TRBJ2-2

CDR3 DNA: TGTGCCAGCAGTTTGGAGTTCGGGGTTGGCTACACCTTC
CDR3 protein: CASSLEFGVGYTF
D gene: -
clone size: -
V gene: TRBV12-3/TRBV12-4
J gene: TRBJ1-2

CDR3 DNA: TGTGCCAGCAGCTTAGACCTTGTTAGTTGGCAGGGTACCTACGAGCAGTACTTC
CDR3 protein: CASSLDLVSWQGTYEQYF
D gene: -
clone size: -
V gene: TRBV11-2
J gene: TRBJ2-7

CDR3 DNA: TGCAGTGCTAGTCACCCTAGCGGGGCGAGAGAGACCCAGTACTTC
CDR3 protein: CSASHPSGARETQYF
D gene: TRBD2
clone size: -
V gene: TRBV20-1
J gene: TRBJ2-5

CDR3 DNA: TGTGCCAGTAGTATAGGGGGGGATAACGAGCAGTACTTC
CDR3 protein: CASSIGGDNEQYF
D gene: -
clone size: once
V gene: TRBV19
J gene: TRBJ2-7

CDR3 DNA: TGTGCCAGCAGCCAAGATATATCGAGATTCACAGATACGCAGTATTTT
CDR3 protein: CASSQDISRFTDTQYF
D gene: -
clone size: -
V gene: TRBV3-1/TRBV3-2
J gene: TRBJ2-3

CDR3 DNA: TGTGCCAGCCGGGCGGGGGCCTATGGCTACACCTTC
CDR3 protein: CASRAGAYGYTF
D gene: -
clone size: -
V gene: TRBV6-5
J gene: TRBJ1-2

CDR3 DNA: TGTGCCAGCAGTGAATTTGGGAAATATGGCTACACCTTC
CDR3 protein: CASSEFGKYGYTF
D gene: -
clone size: -
V gene: TRBV25-1
J gene: TRBJ1-2

CDR3 DNA: TGCGCCAGCAGCTTAGGGGGTATTTACACTGAAGCTTTCTTT
CDR3 protein: CASSLGGIYTEAFF
D gene: -
clone size: -
V gene: TRBV5-1
J gene: TRBJ1-1

CDR3 DNA: TGTGCCAGCAGTGCCCGGCGGGGAGCCCCCTACGAGCAGTACTTC
CDR3 protein: CASSARRGAPYEQYF
D gene: -
clone size: -
V gene: TRBV28
J gene: TRBJ2-7

CDR3 DNA: TGTGCCAGCACACTCGCACCCTCTGGAAACACCATATATTTT
CDR3 protein: CASTLAPSGNTIYF
D gene: -
clone size: -
V gene: TRBV6-5
J gene: TRBJ1-3

CDR3 DNA: TGTGCCAGCTCACCACCTTTAAACAGGGCTAAGACTGAAGCTTTCTTT
CDR3 protein: CASSPPLNRAKTEAFF
D gene: -
clone size: -
V gene: TRBV18
J gene: TRBJ1-1

CDR3 DNA: TGTGCCAGCAGGGCTTCCGGGGGGTCTAACTATGGCTACACCTTC
CDR3 protein: CASRASGGSNYGYTF
D gene: -
clone size: -
V gene: TRBV27
J gene: TRBJ1-2

CDR3 DNA: TGTGCCAGTAGTACCTCCTATCAGCCCCAGCATTTT
CDR3 protein: CASSTSYQPQHF
D gene: -
clone size: -
V gene: TRBV19
J gene: TRBJ1-5

CDR3 DNA: TGTGCCAGCAGTGAAGAGGCCAGGGGGGTCTATGGCTACACCTTC
CDR3 protein: CASSEEARGVYGYTF
D gene: TRBD1
clone size: once
V gene: TRBV25-1
J gene: TRBJ1-2

CDR3 DNA: TGCAGCATTCTGGACAGCCAGAACTATGGCTACACCTTC
CDR3 protein: CSILDSQNYGYTF
D gene: -
clone size: few
V gene: TRBV29-1
J gene: TRBJ1-2

CDR3 DNA: TGTGCCAGCAGCCCCGTTGGTGGATCCCACGAGCAGTACTTC
CDR3 protein: CASSPVGGSHEQYF
D gene: -
clone size: -
V gene: TRBV7-9
J gene: TRBJ2-7

CDR3 DNA: TGTGCCAGCAGCTTAACAAGCCCGCTGGCTAGCGGGCCTCCTGGGGAGCAGTTCTTC
CDR3 protein: CASSLTSPLASGPPGEQFF
D gene: TRBD2
clone size: -
V gene: TRBV7-3
J gene: TRBJ2-1

CDR3 DNA: TGTGCCAGCTCACCACCGGGTTTAAACTATGGCTACACCTTC
CDR3 protein: CASSPPGLNYGYTF
D gene: -
clone size: -
V gene: TRBV18
J gene: TRBJ1-2

CDR3 DNA: TGTGCCAGCTCACCACGGAGGCAGGTTAACACTGAAGCTTTCTTT
CDR3 protein: CASSPRRQVNTEAFF
D gene: -
clone size: -
V gene: TRBV18
J gene: TRBJ1-1

CDR3 DNA: TGTGCCAGCAGCTCCCCCACGGGAGGAAGGAACTATGGCTACACCTTC
CDR3 protein: CASSSPTGGRNYGYTF
D gene: -
clone size: -
V gene: TRBV9
J gene: TRBJ1-2

CDR3 DNA: TGTGCCAGCGGCGGGACAGGGTACAATTCACCCCTCCACTTT
CDR3 protein: CASGGTGYNSPLHF
D gene: TRBD1
clone size: -
V gene: TRBV27
J gene: TRBJ1-6

CDR3 DNA: TGTGCCAGCAGTGACCAGCCTTTCAGGACAGGCATTCAAGAGACCCAGTACTTC
CDR3 protein: CASSDQPFRTGIQETQYF
D gene: TRBD1
clone size: -
V gene: TRBV6-1
J gene: TRBJ2-5

CDR3 DNA: TGCGCCAGCAGCCCCTCGGGGGCGAGAGGAAACACCATATATTTT
CDR3 protein: CASSPSGARGNTIYF
D gene: -
clone size: -
V gene: TRBV5-1
J gene: TRBJ1-3

CDR3 DNA: TGTGCCAGCAGCTTGGAGCCGACAGGGGCCCAGCCCCAGCATTTT
CDR3 protein: CASSLEPTGAQPQHF
D gene: TRBD1
clone size: -
V gene: TRBV5-5
J gene: TRBJ1-5

CDR3 DNA: TGTGCCAGCAGTTTGTCCCGGTTCGATGGCTACACCTTC
CDR3 protein: CASSLSRFDGYTF
D gene: -
clone size: -
V gene: TRBV12-3/TRBV12-4
J gene: TRBJ1-2

CDR3 DNA: TGTGCCAGCAGCGTAAGAGAGAGGGGAACTGAAGCTTTCTTT
CDR3 protein: CASSVRERGTEAFF
D gene: -
clone size: -
V gene: TRBV9
J gene: TRBJ1-1

CDR3 DNA: TGTGCCAGCAGCCCGCATGACAGGGTGGTTGTGGAAGGCTACACCTTC
CDR3 protein: CASSPHDRVVVEGYTF
D gene: TRBD1
clone size: -
V gene: TRBV6-6
J gene: TRBJ1-2

CDR3 DNA: TGTGCCAGCAGCGTAGGGACAGCCTCTGGGGCCAACGTCCTGACTTTC
CDR3 protein: CASSVGTASGANVLTF
D gene: -
clone size: -
V gene: TRBV9
J gene: TRBJ2-6

CDR3 DNA: TGTGCCAGCAGCTGGGGAAGCTCCGGGTCCTACGAGCAGTACTTC
CDR3 protein: CASSWGSSGSYEQYF
D gene: -
clone size: -
V gene: TRBV5-6
J gene: TRBJ2-7

CDR3 DNA: TGCGCCAGCAGCTTGAACGACTATGTCTCGGAAAAACTGTTTTTT
CDR3 protein: CASSLNDYVSEKLFF
D gene: -
clone size: -
V gene: TRBV5-1
J gene: TRBJ1-4

CDR3 DNA: TGTGCCAGCAGTTACCAAGCGCCAAAATACAATGAGCAGTTCTTC
CDR3 protein: CASSYQAPKYNEQFF
D gene: -
clone size: -
V gene: TRBV6-2/TRBV6-3
J gene: TRBJ2-1

CDR3 DNA: TGTGCCAGCAGCCCCCGGCTGACTACAGGGATGGAGACCCAGTACTTC
CDR3 protein: CASSPRLTTGMETQYF
D gene: -
clone size: -
V gene: TRBV7-9
J gene: TRBJ2-5

CDR3 DNA: TGTGCCAGCAGTTCATACACAGATACGCAGTATTTT
CDR3 protein: CASSSYTDTQYF
D gene: -
clone size: -
V gene: TRBV6-5
J gene: TRBJ2-3

CDR3 DNA: TGTGCCAGCAGTTGGGGGGCTAGTCAGCCCCAGCATTTT
CDR3 protein: CASSWGASQPQHF
D gene: -
clone size: -
V gene: TRBV27
J gene: TRBJ1-5

CDR3 DNA: TGCGCCAGCAGCTTGGATGGGCAGGGGCTGGGTTCACCCCTCCACTTT
CDR3 protein: CASSLDGQGLGSPLHF
D gene: -
clone size: once
V gene: TRBV5-1
J gene: TRBJ1-6

CDR3 DNA: TGTGCCAGCATTCACCACGAGGGAGGCAATGAGCAGTTCTTC
CDR3 protein: CASIHHEGGNEQFF
D gene: -
clone size: few
V gene: TRBV5-4
J gene: TRBJ2-1

CDR3 DNA: TGCGCCAGCAGCCCACATGGCTCAGATACGCAGTATTTT
CDR3 protein: CASSPHGSDTQYF
D gene: -
clone size: -
V gene: TRBV4-1
J gene: TRBJ2-3

CDR3 DNA: TGTGCCAGCAGCCCGACCCCTCTAGCGGGGCGCGACGAGCAGTACTTC
CDR3 protein: CASSPTPLAGRDEQYF
D gene: TRBD2
clone size: once
V gene: TRBV11-3
J gene: TRBJ2-7